Listed here are 19 T cell receptor beta chains from one sample, sequenced in a study of early T cells in non-severe SARS-CoV-2 infection. MiXCR was run by TCRdb on the 5' RACE reads, yielding one entry per CDR3 protein. The table shows fewer than 75,000 distinct CDR3 sequences, with roughly 18% occurring only once. Sequenced material: whole blood, taken at baseline. The source of these receptors is an adult who was a healthcare worker with PCR-confirmed SARS-CoV-2 infection or an uninfected control (not recorded which).

CDR3 protein: CASSFGLATGTDTQYF. CDR3 bases: TGTGCCAGCAGCTTCGGACTAGCAACTGGCACAGATACGCAGTATTTT. The rearrangement joins TRBV5-4 to TRBJ2-3, with 8 nucleotides matching TRBD2. The V and J ends lost 2 bases and 1 base, in that order; junction bases with no gene match: 6. Looked up from germline, CDR1 is SGHNT and CDR2 is YYREEE (reference sequence). The CDR3 totals 16 residues.

The chain uses TRBV6-5 and TRBJ1-1; D unclear. The CDR3 extends over 19 amino acids. Germline V gene lookup returns CDR1 MNHEY and CDR2 SVGAGI. V lost 6 bases and J 4 bases, leaving 30 bases between the germline ends. The CDR3 sequence: CASRRGLRGPEQGGTEAFF. The CDR3 coding sequence is TGTGCCAGCAGACGCGGCCTGAGAGGCCCGGAACAAGGTGGCACTGAAGCTTTCTTT.

The chain has TRBV6-2 or TRBV6-3 and TRBJ2-5, with D maybe TRBD2 (5 bases). CDR1 and CDR2 from the germline V gene are MNHEY and SVGEGT. Deletions cut 5 bases from V and 6 bases from J, with 10 bases between. The CDR3 totals 12 residues. Here the CDR3 reads CASSQRGQTQYF. The CDR3 DNA follows: TGTGCCAGCAGTCAACGGGGTCAGACCCAGTACTTC.

This clonotype has more than one count but fewer than ten. The chain joins TRBV11-2 to TRBJ2-3; D not resolved. The CDR3 extends over 13 amino acids. V lost 3 bases and J 5 bases, leaving 9 bases between the germline ends. Germline CDR1 reads SGHAT; CDR2 reads FQNNGV. The CDR3 loop reads CASSFELGDTQYF. Written as DNA, the CDR3 is TGTGCCAGCAGCTTCGAGTTAGGAGATACGCAGTATTTT.

V gene TRBV20-1 combines with J gene TRBJ2-1; D unclear. This CDR3 has 14 residues. V shed 6 bases and J shed 4 bases, with 16 bases lying between them. In germline, CDR1 is DFQATT, CDR2 SNEGSKA (reference sequence). CDR3 sequence: CSAGFWSGYNEQFF. DNA of the CDR3: TGCAGTGCGGGGTTTTGGTCCGGTTACAATGAGCAGTTCTTC.

This clonotype has more than one count but fewer than ten. The rearrangement uses TRBV4-2 and TRBJ1-2; D uncertain. In germline, CDR1 is LGHNA, CDR2 YNFKEQ. This CDR3 is built from 16 residues. V was pared by 0 bases and J by 0 bases, with 11 bases between. As DNA, the CDR3 is TGTGCCAGCAGCCAAGATCGGCTGTACTCTAACTATGGCTACACCTTC. Translated: CASSQDRLYSNYGYTF.

This clonotype was recorded at least ten times. The J gene is TRBJ2-3, the V gene TRBV7-2; 9 bases line up with TRBD2. Germline V gene sequence: CDR1 SGHTA, CDR2 FQGNSA. The junction had 5 bases not matched to a gene; V was cut back by 1 base and J by 6 bases. This CDR3 has 15 amino acids. The CDR3: CASSLDAGGPDTQYF. The CDR3 DNA is TGTGCCAGCAGCTTAGACGCGGGGGGGCCCGATACGCAGTATTTT.

This chain connects TRBV5-1 to TRBJ2-7; maybe TRBD1 (5 bases). The V end lost 4 bases, the J end lost 5 bases, and 16 bases lay between the germline ends. The CDR3 length is 14 residues. Germline CDR1 is SGHRS and CDR2 is YFSETQ. As DNA, the CDR3 is TGCGCCAGCAGCCCCTGGGGCCCATCCCACGAGCAGTACTTC. Protein: CASSPWGPSHEQYF.

The rearrangement links TRBV11-2 to TRBJ2-7; TRBD1 is a possible D gene (6 bases). This CDR3 has 15 residues. In germline, CDR1 is SGHAT, CDR2 FQNNGV. Trimming cost V 3 bases and J 4 bases, with 16 bases left between them. CDR3 coding DNA: TGTGCCAGCAGCTTCCAGGACAGCCGATTATACGAGCAGTACTTC. It encodes CASSFQDSRLYEQYF. Variable domain in full (rest from reference TRBV11-2 and TRBJ2-7): EAGVAQSPRYKIIEKRQSVAFWCNPISGHATLYWYQQILGQGPKLLIQFQNNGVVDDSQLPKDRFSAERLKGVDSTLKIQPAKLEDSAVYLCASSFQDSRLYEQYFGPGTRLTVT.

The CDR3 coding sequence is TGTGCCAGCAGGTCACATGGGGAAAATGGCTACACCTTC. Protein product: CASRSHGENGYTF. This sequence joins TRBV28 and TRBJ1-2; D is undetermined. Germline V lookup: CDR1 MDHEN, CDR2 SYDVKM. V lost 6 bases and J 6 bases, leaving 14 bases between the germline ends. The CDR3 is 13 residues long.

This clonotype was found a few times. V gene TRBV5-1 combines with J gene TRBJ1-1; 7 bases are a match to TRBD1. CDR3 length: 16 amino acids. V was clipped by 3 bases and J by 2 bases; unmatched bases: 10. Per the germline V gene, CDR1 is SGHRS and CDR2 is YFSETQ. CDR3 DNA: TGCGCCAGCAGCTCTCAGCCGACAGGGTTAAACACTGAAGCTTTCTTT. Encoded protein: CASSSQPTGLNTEAFF.

This clonotype was seen a single time. The CDR3 DNA reads TGTGCCAGCACCCCAGGGGTTGGGTACGAGCAGTACTTC. Residues: CASTPGVGYEQYF. J is TRBJ2-7 and V is TRBV14; tentatively, D is TRBD1 (6 bases). Germline loops: CDR1 SGHDN, CDR2 FVKESK. This CDR3 comprises 13 residues. The ends were cut back, 7 bases at V and 4 bases at J, with 14 bases in the middle.

This clonotype occurred a few times. V usage is TRBV7-2 and J usage is TRBJ2-3; TRBD1 is a possible D gene (6 bases). From germline, CDR1 is SGHTA and CDR2 FQGNSA. This CDR3 has 16 residues. The V end lost 1 base, the J end lost 8 bases, and 19 bases lay between the germline ends. The CDR3 reads CASSLGVVGSQGTQYF. In nucleotides, the CDR3 is TGTGCCAGCAGCTTAGGGGTAGTTGGGTCACAGGGTACGCAGTATTTT.

The rearrangement links TRBV2 to TRBJ2-3; a possible D gene is TRBD2 (5 bases). The CDR3 spans 13 residues. Germline V gene lookup returns CDR1 SNHLY and CDR2 FYNNEI. The V end was cut by 4 bases, the J end by 4 bases, with 9 bases between. This CDR3 reads CASSVARADTQYF. CDR3 sequence (DNA): TGTGCCAGCAGTGTGGCGAGGGCAGATACGCAGTATTTT.

The chain combines TRBV6-1 with TRBJ2-1, with a weak D call TRBD2 (6 bases). This CDR3 is 13 amino acids long. V was trimmed by 8 bases and J by 4 bases, leaving 12 bases between them. CDR1 is MNHNS, CDR2 SASEGT, per germline. The CDR3 spells CASFSGAYNEQFF. Here the CDR3 DNA reads TGTGCCAGCTTTAGCGGAGCGTACAATGAGCAGTTCTTC.

The chain uses TRBV20-1 and TRBJ2-1; D not certain. CDR3 length: 16 residues. In germline, CDR1 is DFQATT, CDR2 SNEGSKA (reference sequence). V shed 4 bases and J shed 0 bases, with 16 bases lying between them. The CDR3 coding sequence is TGCAGTGCTACGATGGGTAGCACCGGCTCCTACAATGAGCAGTTCTTC. Translating it yields CSATMGSTGSYNEQFF.

This clonotype was picked up a small number of times. The genes are TRBV11-3 and TRBJ2-2; D call uncertain. Germline CDR1 and CDR2: SGHNT and YENEEA. The CDR3 length is 15 residues. V was shortened by 0 bases and J by 1 base, with 6 bases between the two germline ends. The CDR3 DNA sequence: TGTGCCAGCAGCTTAGATCCGAAGAACACCGGGGAGCTGTTTTTT. Translating it yields CASSLDPKNTGELFF.

This sequence joins TRBV11-2 and TRBJ2-1, with D perhaps matching TRBD1 or TRBD2 (5 bases each). The V end lost 4 bases, the J end lost 7 bases, and 14 bases lay between the germline ends. The CDR3 is 14 amino acids. Germline CDR1 and CDR2: SGHAT and FQNNGV. The CDR3 spells CASSSGTQRNEQFF. For the CDR3, the DNA is TGTGCCAGCAGCTCAGGGACCCAGAGGAATGAGCAGTTCTTC.

The chain couples TRBV2 to TRBJ2-3, with 11 bases identical to TRBD2. V trimming: 6 bases; J trimming: 4 bases; junction bases outside the gene matches: 9. Germline lookup yields CDR1 SNHLY and CDR2 FYNNEI. The CDR3 has 16 residues. CDR3 loop: CASRLLAGAAADTQYF. CDR3 coding DNA: TGTGCCAGCAGGCTACTAGCGGGAGCAGCTGCAGATACGCAGTATTTT.